Listed below are T cell receptor beta chains from one sample, sequenced in a study of T-cell reconstitution after alpha-beta-depleted transplantation in children. TCRdb used MiXCR to reprocess the PCR reads, holding one entry per CDR3 protein. The table records 200,000 or so distinct CDR3 sequences, roughly 6.6% of them present only once. Sequences were derived from PBMCs, sampled before TCRalphabeta/CD19-depleted stem cell transplant. These receptors all come from a boy under 10 years old with acute lymphoblastic leukemia, due to receive a stem cell transplant. CDR3s include the opening cysteine and the closing phenylalanine or tryptophan. D genes are given only for firm matches. Expanded clones get a size class; other rows say once, few or many, or leave the size out.

TRBV28	TRBD2	17	TRBJ2-1	-	CASSRNWGGTYYNEQFF	TGTGCCAGCAGTCGAAACTGGGGGGGGACTTACTACAATGAGCAGTTCTTC
TRBV2	-	14	TRBJ2-1	few	CASSDSFERNEQFF	TGTGCCAGCAGTGACTCCTTTGAGAGGAATGAGCAGTTCTTC
TRBV11-2	TRBD2	18	TRBJ2-7	many	CASSLKSGLAGGLSEQYF	TGTGCCAGCAGCTTAAAGTCAGGGTTAGCGGGAGGGCTCTCCGAGCAGTACTTC
TRBV20-1	-	14	TRBJ1-6	-	CSAKPTLGNSPLHF	TGCAGTGCTAAACCCACCTTGGGTAATTCACCCCTCCACTTT
TRBV3-1	-	14	TRBJ1-1	many	CATQQGGPGTEAFF	TGTGCCACACAGCAAGGGGGGCCAGGCACTGAAGCTTTCTTT
TRBV4-3	TRBD1	18	TRBJ2-5	few	CASSQDLGGQATGETQYF	TGCGCCAGCAGCCAAGATCTAGGTGGACAGGCCACGGGGGAGACCCAGTACTTC
TRBV7-2	-	15	TRBJ1-2	many	CASSLATAVGYGYTF	TGTGCCAGCAGCTTAGCGACCGCTGTGGGCTATGGCTACACCTTC
TRBV5-1	-	13	TRBJ2-5	many	CASSLPHQETQYF	TGCGCCAGCAGCTTGCCCCATCAAGAGACCCAGTACTTC
TRBV28	TRBD2	14	TRBJ2-7	many	CASSFSLGRGLAHF	TGTGCCAGCAGTTTCTCCCTCGGTAGGGGACTAGCGCACTTC
TRBV2	-	15	TRBJ1-5	few	CASSESVSGYQPQHF	TGTGCCAGCAGTGAATCTGTTTCGGGCTATCAGCCCCAGCATTTT
TRBV11-2	-	15	TRBJ2-3	many	CASSLRRGSTDTQYF	TGTGCCAGCAGCCTTCGACGGGGGAGCACAGATACGCAGTATTTT
TRBV7-2	-	16	TRBJ1-3	few	CASSFQGTPTGNTIYF	TGTGCCAGCAGCTTCCAGGGAACTCCTACTGGAAACACCATATATTTT
TRBV12-3/TRBV12-4	-	15	TRBJ2-3	few	CASSHIPNGPDTQYF	TGTGCCAGCAGTCACATACCAAACGGGCCAGATACGCAGTATTTT
TRBV10-1	-	13	TRBJ2-5	many	CASSDGRALPRYF	TGCGCCAGCAGTGACGGGCGGGCCCTCCCTCGGTACTTC
TRBV24-1	TRBD1	13	TRBJ1-2	many	CATSGTGIDGYTF	TGTGCCACCAGTGGGACAGGGATCGATGGCTACACCTTC
TRBV23-1	-	12	TRBJ2-1	-	CASSKRANEQFF	TGCGCCAGCAGTAAGAGGGCCAATGAGCAGTTCTTC
TRBV7-2	-	13	TRBJ2-1	-	CASGLFLSNEQFF	TGTGCCAGCGGTCTCTTCTTGTCCAATGAGCAGTTCTTC
TRBV20-1	-	13	TRBJ2-7	-	CSARGRDSYEQYF	TGCAGTGCTAGGGGCCGGGACTCCTACGAGCAGTACTTC
TRBV29-1	-	13	TRBJ2-3	many	CSADGTSTDTQYF	TGCAGCGCGGACGGCACTAGCACAGATACGCAGTATTTT
TRBV25-1	TRBD1	17	TRBJ2-7	-	CASSGQTNRQGRYEQYF	TGTGCCAGCAGTGGTCAGACCAATCGACAGGGACGCTACGAGCAGTACTTC
TRBV20-1	-	14	TRBJ1-2	-	CSARSLRGDYGYTF	TGCAGTGCTAGATCCCTGCGAGGGGACTATGGCTACACCTTC
TRBV10-2	-	14	TRBJ2-7	many	CASISEQFGYEQYF	TGCGCCAGCATCTCCGAGCAGTTTGGCTACGAGCAGTACTTC
TRBV25-1	TRBD1	17	TRBJ2-7	few	CASSVLAPGQGAYEQYF	TGTGCCAGCAGTGTTCTCGCACCGGGACAGGGGGCGTACGAGCAGTACTTC
TRBV29-1	TRBD1	12	TRBJ1-1	few	CSATGVGAEAFF	TGCAGCGCTACAGGGGTTGGGGCTGAAGCTTTCTTT
TRBV7-2	-	15	TRBJ2-7	few	CASNPPDGSSYEQYF	TGTGCCAGCAACCCCCCGGACGGAAGCTCCTACGAGCAGTACTTC
TRBV7-8	-	14	TRBJ2-5	few	CASSQPRGQETQYF	TGTGCCAGCAGCCAACCTCGGGGCCAAGAGACCCAGTACTTC